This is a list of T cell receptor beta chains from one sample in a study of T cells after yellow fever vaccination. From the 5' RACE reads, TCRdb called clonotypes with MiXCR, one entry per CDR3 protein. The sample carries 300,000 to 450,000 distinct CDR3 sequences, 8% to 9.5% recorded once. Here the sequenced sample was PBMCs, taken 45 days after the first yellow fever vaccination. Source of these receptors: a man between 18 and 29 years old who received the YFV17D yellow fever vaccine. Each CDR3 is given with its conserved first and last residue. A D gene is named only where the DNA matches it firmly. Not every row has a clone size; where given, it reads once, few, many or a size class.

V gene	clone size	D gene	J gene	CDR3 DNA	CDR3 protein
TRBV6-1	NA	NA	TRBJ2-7	TGTGCCAGCAGTCCCCTCCAGGGACTTGCCTCCTACGAGCAGTACTTC	CASSPLQGLASYEQYF
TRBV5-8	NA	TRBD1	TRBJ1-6	TGTGCCAGCAGCCCAGGACAGGGGGTCTTTTATAATTCACCCCTCCACTTT	CASSPGQGVFYNSPLHF
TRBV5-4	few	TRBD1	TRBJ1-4	TGTGCCAGCGGCACAGGGGGGGATGAAAAACTGTTTTTT	CASGTGGDEKLFF
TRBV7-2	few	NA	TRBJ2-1	TGTGCCAGCAGCTTTTATGTCGAAGCTCGAAATGAGCAGTTCTTC	CASSFYVEARNEQFF
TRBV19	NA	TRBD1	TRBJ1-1	TGTGCCACCGACAGGGGTGGGACTGAAGCTTTCTTT	CATDRGGTEAFF
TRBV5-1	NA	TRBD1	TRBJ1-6	TGCGCCAGCAGCCCGGGACAGCTGTCCATGCCCCTCCACTTT	CASSPGQLSMPLHF
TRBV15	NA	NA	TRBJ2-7	TGTGCCACCAGCAGAGCGGGGCTCGGCTCCTACGAGCAGTACTTC	CATSRAGLGSYEQYF
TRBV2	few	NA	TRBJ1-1	TGTGCCAGCAGTGAAGCGCTTAGGCTAGCTTTCTTT	CASSEALRLAFF
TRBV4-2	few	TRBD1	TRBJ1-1	TGTGCCAGCAGCCAATTAACAGGGGGCGGTATGAACACTGAAGCTTTCTTT	CASSQLTGGGMNTEAFF
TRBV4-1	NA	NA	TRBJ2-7	TGCGCCAGCAGCCAGGACCCCCGGACAGAACAGTACTTC	CASSQDPRTEQYF
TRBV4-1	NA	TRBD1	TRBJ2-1	TGCGCCAGCAGCCACGCAAATCCGACAGGGAAGCAGTTCTTC	CASSHANPTGKQFF
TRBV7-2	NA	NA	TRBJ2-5	TGTGCCAGCAGCCCAACCCCCTCAGAGACCCAGTACTTC	CASSPTPSETQYF
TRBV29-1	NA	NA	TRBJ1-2	TGCAGCGGCCAGGAGTACTATGGCTACACCTTC	CSGQEYYGYTF
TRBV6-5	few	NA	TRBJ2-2	TGTGCCAGCAGTTACTGGGCGGGCTCGAACACCGGGGAGCTGTTTTTT	CASSYWAGSNTGELFF
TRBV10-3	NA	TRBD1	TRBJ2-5	TGTGCCATCAGTGAGCCGGGACAGGTGCAAGAGACCCAGTACTTC	CAISEPGQVQETQYF
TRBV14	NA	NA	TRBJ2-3	TGTGCCAGCAGTCACACGGGTGCGCAGTATTTT	CASSHTGAQYF
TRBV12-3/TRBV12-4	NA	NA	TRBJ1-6	TGTGCCAGCAGTTCCAGGGGTACCTATAATTCACCCCTCCACTTT	CASSSRGTYNSPLHF
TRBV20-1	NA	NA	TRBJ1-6	TGCAGTGCAATGGACCTCGGGCTGTTGGGACCCCTCCACTTT	CSAMDLGLLGPLHF
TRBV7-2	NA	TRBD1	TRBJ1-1	TGTGCCAGCAGCTCCGGCCGGGACAGGGGGGGGGCTTTCTTT	CASSSGRDRGGAFF
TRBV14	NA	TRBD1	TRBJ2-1	TGTGCCAGCAGCCAATTGAAGACAGGGTACGGTGAGCAGTTCTTC	CASSQLKTGYGEQFF
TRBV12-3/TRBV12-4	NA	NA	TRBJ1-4	TGTGCCAGCAGTTTTGGACAGTTAGCCGAAAAACTGTTTTTT	CASSFGQLAEKLFF
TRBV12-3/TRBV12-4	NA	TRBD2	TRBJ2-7	TGTGCCAGCAGTTGGGGCGGGGGGAGCTACGAGCAGTACTTC	CASSWGGGSYEQYF
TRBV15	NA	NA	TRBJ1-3	TGTGCCACCAGCAGAGATCTCGGAGAAACAACCATATATTTT	CATSRDLGETTIYF
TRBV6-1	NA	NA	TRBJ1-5	TGTGCCTCTGCGGCGGTAGGGAATAGCAATCAGCCCCAGCATTTT	CASAAVGNSNQPQHF
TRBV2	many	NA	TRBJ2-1	TGTGCCAGCAAACGGGACCGCAACAATGAGCAGTTCTTC	CASKRDRNNEQFF
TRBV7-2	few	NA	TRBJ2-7	TGTGCCAGCAGCTTAGACTCCCCCGAGCAGTACTTC	CASSLDSPEQYF
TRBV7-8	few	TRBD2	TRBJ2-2	TGTGCCAGCAGCTTACTCTCTAGCGGCTATCTCTCGAACACCGGGGAGCTGTTTTTT	CASSLLSSGYLSNTGELFF
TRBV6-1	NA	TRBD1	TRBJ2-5	TGTGCCAGCAGCTCCGGGACAGGGATAGAGACCCAGTACTTC	CASSSGTGIETQYF
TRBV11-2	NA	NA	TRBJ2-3	TGTGCCAGCAGCTTAGGGGTCGGATTTCAGGGGGGCAGCACAGATACGCAGTATTTT	CASSLGVGFQGGSTDTQYF
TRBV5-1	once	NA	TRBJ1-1	TGCGCCAGCAGCTGTGGAGGGGGGAACACTGAAGCTTTCTTT	CASSCGGGNTEAFF
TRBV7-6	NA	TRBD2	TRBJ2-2	TGTGCCAGCAGTACAGCGGGGAGGGTCGCCGGGGAGCTGTTTTTT	CASSTAGRVAGELFF
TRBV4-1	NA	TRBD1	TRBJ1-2	TGCGCCAGCAGACCACCGGGACAGAGCTATGGCTACACCTTC	CASRPPGQSYGYTF
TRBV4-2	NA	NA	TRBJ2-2	TGTGCCAGCAGCCAAGGCCTAGGAGAGCCAGCCGGGGAGCTGTTTTTT	CASSQGLGEPAGELFF
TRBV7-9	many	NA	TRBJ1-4	TGTGCCAGCAGCTTAGCGCACCCTTTTGCAACTAATGAAAAACTGTTTTTT	CASSLAHPFATNEKLFF
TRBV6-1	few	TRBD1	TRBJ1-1	TGTGCCAGCAGCCGAGGGACAGGGTCTTTGGGCACTGAAGCTTTCTTT	CASSRGTGSLGTEAFF
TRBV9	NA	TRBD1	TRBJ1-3	TGTGCCAGCAGCGTAGCGGGACAGGGGGCAGGAAACACCATATATTTT	CASSVAGQGAGNTIYF
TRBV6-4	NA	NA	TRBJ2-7	TGTGCCAGCAGTGACTCGAGGCAGGAGAAGCCCAAGAGCTACGAGCAGTACTTC	CASSDSRQEKPKSYEQYF
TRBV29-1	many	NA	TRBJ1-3	TGCAGCGTCGGTGACTCTGGAAACACCATATATTTT	CSVGDSGNTIYF
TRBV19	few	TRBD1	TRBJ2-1	TGTGCCAGTAGGCCGGGACAGGGGGGGAGAAATGAGCAGTTCTTC	CASRPGQGGRNEQFF
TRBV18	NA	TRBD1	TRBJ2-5	TGTGCCAGCTCACCATCAGACAGGGTCGAGACCCAGTACTTC	CASSPSDRVETQYF
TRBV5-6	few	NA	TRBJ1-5	TGTGCCAGCAGCTTGGCGCCAACGAATCAGCCCCAGCATTTT	CASSLAPTNQPQHF
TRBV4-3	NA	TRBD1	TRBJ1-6	TGCGCCAGCAGGCCCCACAGGGGGCAATATAGTTCACCCCTCCACTTT	CASRPHRGQYSSPLHF
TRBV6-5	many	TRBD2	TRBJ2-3	TGTGCCAGCAGTAACACCGGGACTAGCGGGGGCACAGATACGCAGTATTTT	CASSNTGTSGGTDTQYF
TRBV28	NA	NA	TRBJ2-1	TGTGCCAGCAGTTTACAGGAGGCGCCTCCCAGCTCCTACAATGAGCAGTTCTTC	CASSLQEAPPSSYNEQFF
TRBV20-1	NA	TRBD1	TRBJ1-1	TGCAGTGCTAGAGCAGGGGGCGCGAACACTGAAGCTTTCTTT	CSARAGGANTEAFF
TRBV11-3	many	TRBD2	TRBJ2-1	TGTGCCAGCAGTTCTGGGACTAGCGGGGACAATGAGCAGTTCTTC	CASSSGTSGDNEQFF
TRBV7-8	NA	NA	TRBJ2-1	TGTGCCAGCAGCCCCCACCCCATGGTCTTCCGGGAGCAGTTCTTC	CASSPHPMVFREQFF
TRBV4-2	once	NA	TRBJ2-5	TGTGCCAGCAGCCAACGGTCCCTAAACATTGAGACCCAGTACTTC	CASSQRSLNIETQYF
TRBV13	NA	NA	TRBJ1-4	TGTGCCAGCAGCCCTAAATCCTTAGGGGGATTCGAAAAACTGTTTTTT	CASSPKSLGGFEKLFF
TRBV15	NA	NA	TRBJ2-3	TGTGCCACCACCAACACAGATACGCAGTATTTT	CATTNTDTQYF
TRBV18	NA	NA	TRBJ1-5	TGTGCCAGCTCAATCGGGGTACACAATCAGCCCCAGCATTTT	CASSIGVHNQPQHF
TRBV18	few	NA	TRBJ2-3	TGTGCCAGCTCACCACTGCCCGCAGATACGCAGTATTTT	CASSPLPADTQYF
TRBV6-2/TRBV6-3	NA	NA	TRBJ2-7	TGTGCCAGCAGCAAGGGGGACGGGATCTACGAGCAGTACTTC	CASSKGDGIYEQYF